This T cell receptor beta chain was identified during a study of T cell responses to AZD1222 COVID-19 vaccine. General study results and limits: Donors in the cohort were predominantly white British and more often female, and clonal diversity was possibly underestimated.

Here immunoSEQ multiplex PCR was the method, and the copy in TCRdb shows in-frame clones only, minus some. The top ten hold 5% of the sample, which has 130,000 to 150,000 clones, about 90% seen once. On this clone: Its cognate antigen is unknown.

Germline V gives CDR1 KGHSH, CDR2 LQKENI. V lost 2 bases to trimming and J lost 8 bases, with 10 bases between them. This CDR3 spans 13 amino acids. The V gene is TRBV18, the J gene TRBJ2-1; weak D call: TRBD1 (5 bases). The clonotype originates from an adult in good health. The sample consisted of peripheral blood, taken on day 0 of AZD1222 vaccination. The CDR3 DNA sequence: TGTGCCAGCTCACCAAGGACAAAGGATGAGCAGTTCTTC. Residues: CASSPRTKDEQFF.